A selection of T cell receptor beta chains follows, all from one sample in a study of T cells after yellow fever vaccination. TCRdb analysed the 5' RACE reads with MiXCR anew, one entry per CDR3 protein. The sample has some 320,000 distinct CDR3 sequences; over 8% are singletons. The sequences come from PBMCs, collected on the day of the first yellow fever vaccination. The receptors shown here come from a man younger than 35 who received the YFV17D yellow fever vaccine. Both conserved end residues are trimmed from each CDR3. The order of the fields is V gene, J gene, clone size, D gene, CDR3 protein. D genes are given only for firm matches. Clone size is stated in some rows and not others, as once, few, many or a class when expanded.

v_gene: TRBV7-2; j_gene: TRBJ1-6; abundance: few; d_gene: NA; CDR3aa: ASSLANVRNSPLH
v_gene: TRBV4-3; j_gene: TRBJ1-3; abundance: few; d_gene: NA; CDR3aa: ASSQTGVSGNTIY
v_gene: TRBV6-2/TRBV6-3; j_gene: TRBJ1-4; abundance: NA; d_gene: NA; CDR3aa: ASKPGPARTNEKLF
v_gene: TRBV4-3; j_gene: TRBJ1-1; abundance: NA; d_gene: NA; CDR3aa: ASSRSGQGRGTEAF
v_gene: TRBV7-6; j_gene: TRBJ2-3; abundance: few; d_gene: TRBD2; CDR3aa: ASSRTSGVASTQY
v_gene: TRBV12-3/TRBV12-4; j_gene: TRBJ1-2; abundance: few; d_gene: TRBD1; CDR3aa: ASSLDRASGYT
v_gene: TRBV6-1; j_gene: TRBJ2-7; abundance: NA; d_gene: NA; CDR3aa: ASGQGTGIYEQY
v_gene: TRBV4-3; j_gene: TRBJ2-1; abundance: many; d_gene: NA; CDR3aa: ASSQEGRSYNEQF
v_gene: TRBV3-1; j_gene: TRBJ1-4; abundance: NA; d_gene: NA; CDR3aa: ASSHPSEGTNEKLF
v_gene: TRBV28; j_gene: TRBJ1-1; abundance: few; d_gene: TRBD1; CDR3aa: ASSTQGGGTEAF
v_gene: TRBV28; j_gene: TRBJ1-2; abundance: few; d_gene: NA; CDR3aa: ASSFPGAGSYGYT
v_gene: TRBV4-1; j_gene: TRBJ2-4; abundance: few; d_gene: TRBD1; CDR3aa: ASSRGQGFATKNIQY
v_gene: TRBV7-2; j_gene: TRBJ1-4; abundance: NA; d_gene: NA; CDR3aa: ASSRRGNEKLF
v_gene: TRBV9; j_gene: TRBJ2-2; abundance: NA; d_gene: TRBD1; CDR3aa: ASSVTGSAGELF
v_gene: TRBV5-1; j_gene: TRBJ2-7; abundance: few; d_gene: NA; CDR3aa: ASSLALTGNYEQY
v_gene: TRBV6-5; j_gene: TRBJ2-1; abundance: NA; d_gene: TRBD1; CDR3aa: ASRQGRYNEQF
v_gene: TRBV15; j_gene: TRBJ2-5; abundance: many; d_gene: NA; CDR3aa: ATSEEETQY
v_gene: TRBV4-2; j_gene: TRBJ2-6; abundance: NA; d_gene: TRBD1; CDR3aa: ASSGPPGTGALSGANVLT
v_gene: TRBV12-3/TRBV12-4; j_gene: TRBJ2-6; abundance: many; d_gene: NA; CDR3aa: ASSYDRGAGANVLT
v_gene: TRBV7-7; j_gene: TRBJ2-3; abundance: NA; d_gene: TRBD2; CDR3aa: ASSPSGGPQGTQY
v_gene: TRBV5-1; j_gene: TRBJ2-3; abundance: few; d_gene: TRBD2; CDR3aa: ASSLRGLAGASTDTQY
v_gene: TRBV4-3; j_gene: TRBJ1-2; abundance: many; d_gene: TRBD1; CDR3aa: ASSHSTGDYGYT
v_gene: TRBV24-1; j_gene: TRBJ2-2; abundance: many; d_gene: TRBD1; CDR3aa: ATSGEQGDGELF
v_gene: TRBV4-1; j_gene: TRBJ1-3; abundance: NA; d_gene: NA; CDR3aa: ASSHDRGEPAGNTIY
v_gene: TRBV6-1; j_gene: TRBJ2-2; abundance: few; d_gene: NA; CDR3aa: ASRIWINTGELF
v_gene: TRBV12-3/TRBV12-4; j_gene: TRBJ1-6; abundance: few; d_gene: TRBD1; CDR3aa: ASLQGGNSPLH
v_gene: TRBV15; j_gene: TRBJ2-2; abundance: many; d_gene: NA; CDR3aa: ATSRRANTGELF
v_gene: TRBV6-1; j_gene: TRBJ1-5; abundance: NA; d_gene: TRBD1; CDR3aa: ASNPGQGAGQPQH
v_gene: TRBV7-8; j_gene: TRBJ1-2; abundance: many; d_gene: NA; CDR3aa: ASKDPISRGRAYGYT
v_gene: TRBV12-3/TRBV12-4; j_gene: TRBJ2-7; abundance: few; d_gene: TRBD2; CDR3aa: ASSRSGGNDQY
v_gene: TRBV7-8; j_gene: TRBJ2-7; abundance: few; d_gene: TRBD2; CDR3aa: ASSPGGGRSSYEQY
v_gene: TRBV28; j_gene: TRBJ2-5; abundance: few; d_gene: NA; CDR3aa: ASSRIRGETQY
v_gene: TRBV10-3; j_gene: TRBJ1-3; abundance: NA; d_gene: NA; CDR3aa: ATLSLDGGGGNTIY
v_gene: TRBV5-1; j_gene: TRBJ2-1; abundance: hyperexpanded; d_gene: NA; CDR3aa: ASSLDEPTDNEQF
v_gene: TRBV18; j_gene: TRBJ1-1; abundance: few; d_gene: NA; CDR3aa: ASSPRGAPVEAF
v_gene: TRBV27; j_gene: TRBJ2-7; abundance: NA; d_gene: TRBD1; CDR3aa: ASSSRADRGPYEQY
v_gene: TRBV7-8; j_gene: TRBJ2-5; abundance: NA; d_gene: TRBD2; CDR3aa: ASRIAGGRTKTQY
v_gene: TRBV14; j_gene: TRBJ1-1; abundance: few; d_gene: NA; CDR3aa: ASSQLWLLNTEAF
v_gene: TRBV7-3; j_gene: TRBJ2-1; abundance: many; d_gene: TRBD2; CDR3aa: ASSLYGGAGNEQF
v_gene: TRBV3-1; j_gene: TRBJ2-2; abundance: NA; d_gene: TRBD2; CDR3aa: ASSPATSGYANTGELF
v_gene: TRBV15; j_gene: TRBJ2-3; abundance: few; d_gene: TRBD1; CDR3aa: ATSRRTGSTDTQY
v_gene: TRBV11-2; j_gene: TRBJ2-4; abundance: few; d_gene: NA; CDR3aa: ASSLTGGGKNIQY
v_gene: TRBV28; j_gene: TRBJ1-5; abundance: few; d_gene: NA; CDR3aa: ASSQFAQPQH
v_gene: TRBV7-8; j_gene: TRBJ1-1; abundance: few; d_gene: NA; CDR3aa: ASSRGYEAF
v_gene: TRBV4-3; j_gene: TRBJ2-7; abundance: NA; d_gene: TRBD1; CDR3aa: ASSQEVRQGVIRPSYEQY
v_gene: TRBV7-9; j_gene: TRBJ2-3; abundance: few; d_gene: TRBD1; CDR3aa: ASSWTGVPPDTQY
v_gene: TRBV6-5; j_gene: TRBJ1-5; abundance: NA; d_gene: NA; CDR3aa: ASSLQDGGNQPQH
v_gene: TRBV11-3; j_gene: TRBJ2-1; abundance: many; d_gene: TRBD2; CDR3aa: ASSLVTSGGASYNEQF
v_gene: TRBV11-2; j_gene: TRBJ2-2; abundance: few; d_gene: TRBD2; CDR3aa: ASSLLAGAFTGELF
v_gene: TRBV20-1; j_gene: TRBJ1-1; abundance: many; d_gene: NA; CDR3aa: SASSSTVNTEAF
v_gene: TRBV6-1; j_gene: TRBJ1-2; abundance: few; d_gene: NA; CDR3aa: ASRPDGVYGYT
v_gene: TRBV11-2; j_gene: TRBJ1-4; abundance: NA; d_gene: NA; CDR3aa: ASSLGLNEKLF
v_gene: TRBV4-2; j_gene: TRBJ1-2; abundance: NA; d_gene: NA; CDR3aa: ASSHEDRNYGYT
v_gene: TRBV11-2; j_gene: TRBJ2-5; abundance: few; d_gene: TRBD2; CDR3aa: ASASIAGGWETQY